This T cell receptor (beta chain) is drawn from a study of cytomegalovirus exposure and HLA in healthy donors. The wider study: Genotyping of 300 to 450 donors showed that about 79% belonged to the Caucasian-associated ancestry cluster. General study results and limits: V segments that were indistinguishable, TRBV6-2 and TRBV6-3 among them, were omitted from analysis. In a later analysis, HLA-C alleles had the fewest associated TCRs, DRB1 alleles the most.

13 Jbeta primers and 60 Vbeta primers were used for the PCR. Method: immunoSEQ multiplex PCR; TCRdb's copy keeps in-frame clones and lacks some. Of 150,000 to 200,000 clones listed, about 85% are singletons. The CDR3 is 13 amino acids. V gave up 4 bases and J gave up 2 bases, with 7 bases separating them. CDR1 and CDR2 (germline): SNHLY, FYNNEI. Donors had nominal health at sampling but likely had unrecorded immune exposures. With regard to this clone: The antigen is not known.

This clonotype was obtained from a boy between 2 and 10 years old in good health and CMV-seronegative. The rearrangement links TRBV2 to TRBJ2-3; D unresolved. The sequenced material came from PBMCs. As DNA, the CDR3 is TGTGCCAGCAGTGGCTACGCCACAGATACGCAGTATTTT. It is translated as CASSGYATDTQYF.